This TCR beta chain was observed in a study of T cell repertoires in cytomegalovirus infection. Study background: It was the public TCR beta signatures that indicated both CMV infection and matching HLA type. Study conclusions and caveats: Based on cumulative public TCR beta family frequency, carriers of CMV plus the relevant HLA were identified.

TCRdb used MiXCR to reprocess the reads, holding one entry per CDR3 protein. The sample lists around 440,000 distinct CDR3 sequences, about 11% occurring once. Worth noting for this clonotype: The antigen is not known.

The V end was cut by 6 bases, the J end by 0 bases, with 5 bases between. Looked up from germline, CDR1 is DFQATT and CDR2 is SNEGSKA (reference sequence). The CDR3 spans 11 residues. This TCR was recovered from a human donor in good health (CMV status not recorded). Some clones in this sample may be carry-over from other donors' samples. Source material: PBMCs. This chain links TRBV20-1 with TRBJ2-5, with D uncertain. The CDR3 DNA reads as TGCAGTGCCAGGTACCAAGAGACCCAGTACTTC. Protein sequence: CSARYQETQYF.